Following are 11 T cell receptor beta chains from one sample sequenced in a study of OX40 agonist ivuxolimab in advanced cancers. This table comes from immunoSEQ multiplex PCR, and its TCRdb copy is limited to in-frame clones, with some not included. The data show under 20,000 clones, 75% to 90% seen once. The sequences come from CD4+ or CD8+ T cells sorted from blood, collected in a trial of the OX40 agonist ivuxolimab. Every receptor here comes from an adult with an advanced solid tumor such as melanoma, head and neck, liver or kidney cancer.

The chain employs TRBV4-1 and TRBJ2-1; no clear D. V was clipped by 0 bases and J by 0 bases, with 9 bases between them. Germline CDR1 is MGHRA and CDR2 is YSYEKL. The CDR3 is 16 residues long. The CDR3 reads CASSQDRTVSYNEQFF. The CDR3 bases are TGCGCCAGCAGCCAAGATAGGACGGTCTCCTACAATGAGCAGTTCTTC.

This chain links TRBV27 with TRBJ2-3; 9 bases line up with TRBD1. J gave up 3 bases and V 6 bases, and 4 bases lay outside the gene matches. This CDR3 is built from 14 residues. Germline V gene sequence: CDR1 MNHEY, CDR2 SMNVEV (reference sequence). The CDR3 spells CASSTGTGTDTQYF. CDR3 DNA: TGTGCCAGCAGCACCGGGACAGGGACAGATACGCAGTATTTT.

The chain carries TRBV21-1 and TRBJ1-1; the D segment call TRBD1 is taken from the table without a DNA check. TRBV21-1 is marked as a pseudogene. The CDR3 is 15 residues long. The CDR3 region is CASSFGDRGLDEAFF. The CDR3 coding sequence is TGTGCCAGCAGCTTTGGGGACAGGGGGCTTGATGAAGCTTTCTTT.

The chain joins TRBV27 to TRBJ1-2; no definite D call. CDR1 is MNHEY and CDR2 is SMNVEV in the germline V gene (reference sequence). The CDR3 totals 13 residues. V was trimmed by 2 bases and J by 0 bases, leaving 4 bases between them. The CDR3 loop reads CASSLGANYGYTF. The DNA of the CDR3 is TGTGCCAGCAGTTTAGGAGCTAACTATGGCTACACCTTC.

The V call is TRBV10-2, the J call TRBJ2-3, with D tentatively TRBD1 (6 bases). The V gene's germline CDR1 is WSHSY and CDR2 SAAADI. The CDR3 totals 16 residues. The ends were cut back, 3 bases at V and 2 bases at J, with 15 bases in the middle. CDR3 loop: CASSDFPDRPTDTQYF. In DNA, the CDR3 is TGCGCCAGCAGTGATTTTCCCGACAGGCCCACAGATACGCAGTATTTT.

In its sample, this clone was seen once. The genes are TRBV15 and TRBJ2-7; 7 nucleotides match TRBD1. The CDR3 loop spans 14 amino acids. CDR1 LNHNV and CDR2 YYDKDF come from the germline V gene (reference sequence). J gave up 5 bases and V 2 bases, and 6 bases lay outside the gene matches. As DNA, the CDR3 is TGTGCCACCAGCAGACTCACAGGGGCCGACGAGCAGTACTTC. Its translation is CATSRLTGADEQYF.

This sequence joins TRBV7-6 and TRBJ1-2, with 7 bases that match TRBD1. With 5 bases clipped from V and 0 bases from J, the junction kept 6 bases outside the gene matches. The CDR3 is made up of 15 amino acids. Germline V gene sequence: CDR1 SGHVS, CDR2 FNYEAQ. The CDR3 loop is CASSPGTAANYGYTF. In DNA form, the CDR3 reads TGTGCCAGCAGCCCGGGGACAGCCGCTAACTATGGCTACACCTTC.

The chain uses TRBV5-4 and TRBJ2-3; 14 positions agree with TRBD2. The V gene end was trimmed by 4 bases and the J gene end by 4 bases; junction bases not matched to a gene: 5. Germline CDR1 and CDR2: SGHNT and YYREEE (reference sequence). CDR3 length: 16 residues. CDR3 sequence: CASSPGLAGEADTQYF. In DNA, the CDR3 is TGTGCCAGCAGCCCGGGACTAGCGGGAGAAGCAGATACGCAGTATTTT.

CDR3 nucleotides: TGTGCCAGCTCACCACCGAGTCAGGGGGCTAGTGGCTACACCTTC. The encoded protein is CASSPPSQGASGYTF. V usage is TRBV18 and J usage is TRBJ1-2; 8 bases line up with TRBD1. Germline values: CDR1 KGHSH, CDR2 LQKENI. The CDR3 consists of 15 residues. J lost 7 bases, V lost 0 bases, and 7 bases had no gene match.

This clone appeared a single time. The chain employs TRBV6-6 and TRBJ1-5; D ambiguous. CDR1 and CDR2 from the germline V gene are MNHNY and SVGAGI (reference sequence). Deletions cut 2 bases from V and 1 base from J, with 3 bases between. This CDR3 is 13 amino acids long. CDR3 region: CASSYRSNQPQHF. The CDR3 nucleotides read TGTGCCAGCAGTTACAGAAGCAATCAGCCCCAGCATTTT.

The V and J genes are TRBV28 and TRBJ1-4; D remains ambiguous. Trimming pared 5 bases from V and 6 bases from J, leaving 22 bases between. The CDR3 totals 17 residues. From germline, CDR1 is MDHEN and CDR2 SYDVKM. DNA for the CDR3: TGTGCCAGCAGTCCGACCGAAAGACGCAGTATGGATGAAAAACTGTTTTTT. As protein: CASSPTERRSMDEKLFF.